Below, 27 T cell receptor beta chains from the same sample are listed, as sequenced in a study of type 1 regulatory T cells. TCRdb recomputed calls from the reads with MiXCR, one row per CDR3 protein. The sample holds around 65,000 distinct CDR3 sequences, just under 50% seen once. No antigen is known for these receptors. Sequencing was done on a sample of cultured non-Tr1 T cells, either the whole culture or a sorted T cell fraction (not recorded which). These receptors were taken from a human donor in good health.

This clonotype was observed a handful of times. The chain is built from TRBV5-8 and TRBJ1-3; the D is unclear. CDR3 length: 12 residues. Trimming removed 4 bases from V and 2 bases from J, with 4 bases in between. CDR1 is SGHTS, CDR2 YDEGEE, per germline. DNA of the CDR3: TGTGCCAGCAGCATTACTGGAAACACCATATATTTT. This sequence encodes CASSITGNTIYF.

The chain combines TRBV5-1 with TRBJ2-3; weak D call: TRBD1 (6 bases). This CDR3 spans 14 amino acids. The germline V gene has CDR1 SGHRS and CDR2 YFSETQ. Between the trimmed V and J ends, which lost 0 bases and 2 bases, there was a span of 7 bases. Here the CDR3 reads CASSLGGLTDTQYF. CDR3 coding DNA: TGCGCCAGCAGCTTGGGGGGGCTCACAGATACGCAGTATTTT.

V and J are TRBV7-3 and TRBJ2-1; 7 nucleotides agree with TRBD1. In germline, CDR1 is SGHTA, CDR2 FQGTGA. The CDR3 contains 15 residues. V lost 5 bases and J lost 4; bases outside the gene matches: 8. The CDR3 DNA sequence: TGTGCCAGCAGCGCGACACTACAGGGGTACAATGAGCAGTTCTTC. Protein: CASSATLQGYNEQFF.

The J gene is TRBJ2-1, the V gene TRBV20-1; the D is unclear. CDR3 size: 15 residues. Germline CDR1 DFQATT, CDR2 SNEGSKA (reference sequence). Trimming stripped 3 bases from V and 0 bases from J, with 12 bases between. CDR3 DNA sequence: TGCAGTGCTAGGAAAAGTCAGAGCTCCTACAATGAGCAGTTCTTC. Encoded protein: CSARKSQSSYNEQFF.

CDR3 DNA: TGTGCCTGGAGTATTAGGGTGACAGATACGCAGTATTTT. The encoded protein is CAWSIRVTDTQYF. V and J are TRBV30 and TRBJ2-3; D not resolved. Per germline, CDR1 GTSNPN and CDR2 SVGIG (reference sequence). There are 13 residues in the CDR3. The ends were cut back, 2 bases at V and 3 bases at J, with 9 bases in the middle.

This sequence joins TRBV5-1 and TRBJ2-3, with 8 bases lining up with TRBD2. Germline V lookup: CDR1 SGHRS, CDR2 YFSETQ. Germline trimming cut 4 bases from V and 1 base from J; bases unmatched to any gene: 5. There are 15 residues in the CDR3. CDR3 in DNA: TGCGCCAGCAGCGAGGGACTAGGAGGCACAGATACGCAGTATTTT. Protein sequence: CASSEGLGGTDTQYF.

The chain links TRBV20-1 to TRBJ1-5; D gene ambiguous. This CDR3 has 13 residues. The V gene lost 6 bases and the J gene lost 0 bases, with 9 bases spanning the gap. The germline V gene has CDR1 DFQATT and CDR2 SNEGSKA (reference sequence). CDR3 sequence: CSAVPHSNQPQHF. CDR3 DNA sequence: TGCAGTGCCGTTCCTCATAGCAATCAGCCCCAGCATTTT.

V usage is TRBV6-1 and J usage is TRBJ1-3; D unresolved. The CDR3 runs 14 residues. Looked up from germline, CDR1 is MNHNS and CDR2 is SASEGT. V was trimmed by 7 bases and J by 0 bases, leaving 10 bases between them. The CDR3 bases are TGTGCCAGCACCCAGGTGGTCTCTGGAAACACCATATATTTT. As protein: CASTQVVSGNTIYF.

This clonotype was found a few times. Mismatch with germline at one junction end may stem from a read error. J is TRBJ2-2 and V is TRBV5-1; maybe TRBD2 (5 bases). This CDR3 has 16 residues. Germline values: CDR1 SGHRS, CDR2 YFSETQ. CDR3 loop: CASTPPRGTNTGELFF. The CDR3 DNA sequence: TGTGCCAGCACCCCCCCCCGGGGAACGAACACCGGGGAGCTGTTTTTT.

This clonotype turned up a few times. This sequence joins TRBV7-2 and TRBJ1-4; D call uncertain. This CDR3 has 14 residues. Between the trimmed V and J ends, which lost 1 base and 8 bases, there was a span of 11 bases. Germline-derived CDR1 and CDR2 are SGHTA and FQGNSA. The DNA for the CDR3 is TGTGCCAGCAGCTTAGATATTGGTAGGGAAAAACTGTTTTTT. It encodes CASSLDIGREKLFF.

The chain combines TRBV12-3 or TRBV12-4 with TRBJ1-2, with TRBD1 matching 12 bases. This CDR3 spans 15 amino acids. With V trimmed by 6 bases and J by 6 bases, 8 bases remained unmatched. CDR3 residues: CASSRRDRGLDGYTF. CDR3 coding DNA: TGTGCCAGCAGCCGACGGGACAGGGGGCTGGATGGCTACACCTTC.

A few counts support this clonotype. The J gene is TRBJ1-1, the V gene TRBV6-2 or TRBV6-3; TRBD1 matches 7 bases. V was clipped by 4 bases and J by 5 bases; unmatched bases: 7. There are 14 residues in the CDR3. Germline V gene lookup returns CDR1 MNHEY and CDR2 SVGEGT. DNA for the CDR3: TGTGCCAGCAGTTCGCCGACAGGGAAGACTGAAGCTTTCTTT. It specifies CASSSPTGKTEAFF.

This chain links TRBV7-9 with TRBJ2-5; TRBD1 agrees at 7 bases. This CDR3 has 13 amino acids. CDR1 is SEHNR, CDR2 FQNEAQ, per germline (reference sequence). The V and J ends lost 5 bases and 6 bases, in that order; junction bases with no gene match: 6. The CDR3, as DNA: TGTGCCAGCAGCCCCGGGACAGAAAAGACCCAGTACTTC. Protein sequence: CASSPGTEKTQYF.

The table lists this clonotype with a count of one. The chain combines TRBV11-1 with TRBJ2-3, with D hard to call. This CDR3 has 13 amino acids. The germline V and J ends were trimmed by 3 bases and 4 bases, with 8 bases remaining between them. From germline, CDR1 is SGHAT and CDR2 FQDESV (reference sequence). Here the CDR3 reads CASSFPFADTQYF. The CDR3 DNA reads TGTGCCAGCAGCTTCCCGTTCGCAGATACGCAGTATTTT.

The chain recombines TRBV7-2 with TRBJ1-1, with a tentative D call TRBD1 (5 bases). V shed 4 bases and J shed 3 bases, with 24 bases lying between them. The CDR3 is made up of 18 amino acids. Germline values: CDR1 SGHTA, CDR2 FQGNSA. CDR3 bases: TGTGCCAGCAGCTCCCCCCAGGGCAGGGTCGAAATCGACACTGAAGCTTTCTTT. Its protein product is CASSSPQGRVEIDTEAFF.

This chain links TRBV6-5 with TRBJ2-7, with 9 bases identical to TRBD1. Looked up from germline, CDR1 is MNHEY and CDR2 is SVGAGI. Trimming took 4 bases from V and 4 from J; bases not matched to a gene: 5. CDR3 length: 14 residues. CDR3 sequence: CASSSTGGRYEQYF. CDR3 DNA: TGTGCCAGCAGTTCCACAGGGGGCCGGTACGAGCAGTACTTC.

The chain combines TRBV12-3 or TRBV12-4 with TRBJ2-5; D may be TRBD2 (6 bases). This CDR3 is 15 amino acids long. V lost 6 bases to trimming and J lost 5 bases, with 19 bases between them. The CDR3 DNA follows: TGTGCCAGCAGCCCTGGGACTCCCCTAGGGGAGACCCAGTACTTC. Its protein is CASSPGTPLGETQYF.

Points on this clonotype: A clone one base away is much larger, so this may be a read error. The chain combines TRBV5-4 with TRBJ2-3; D possibly corresponds to TRBD2 (5 bases). Deletions cut 6 bases from V and 2 bases from J, with 13 bases between. Per germline, CDR1 SGHNT and CDR2 YYREEE (reference sequence). The CDR3 consists of 14 residues. The CDR3 region is CASNPGFNTDTQYF. DNA for the CDR3: TGTGCCAGCAACCCGGGGTTCAACACAGATACGCAGTATTTT.

The rearrangement uses TRBV6-1 and TRBJ1-4; 11 positions match TRBD1. The J segment lost 5 bases and the V segment lost 7 bases, leaving 3 bases of the junction unmatched. Germline-derived CDR1 and CDR2 are MNHNS and SASEGT. CDR3 length: 14 residues. The CDR3 reads CASKGTGGNEKLFF. CDR3 coding DNA: TGTGCCAGCAAAGGGACAGGGGGAAATGAAAAACTGTTTTTT.

The chain uses TRBV3-1 and TRBJ1-3, with 7 bases that match TRBD1. Germline V CDR1 and CDR2: LGHDT, YNNKEL (reference sequence). V lost 2 bases to trimming and J lost 2 bases; unmatched junction nucleotides: 6. There are 16 residues in the CDR3. CDR3 DNA: TGTGCCAGCAGCCAAACTCCCACAGGGGCTGGAAACACCATATATTTT. Protein sequence: CASSQTPTGAGNTIYF.

This sequence joins TRBV5-1 and TRBJ2-7; no reliable D call. The germline V and J ends were trimmed by 3 bases and 3 bases, with 4 bases remaining between them. Germline V gene sequence: CDR1 SGHRS, CDR2 YFSETQ. CDR3 length: 11 amino acids. The CDR3 loop reads CASSSVYEQYF. The CDR3, as DNA: TGCGCCAGCAGCTCAGTCTACGAGCAGTACTTC.

This clonotype was recorded a few times. This chain uses TRBV7-3 with TRBJ1-1; no clear D. V lost 2 bases to trimming and J lost 2 bases, with 6 bases between them. The CDR3 covers 13 residues. The germline CDR1 and CDR2 sequences are SGHTA and FQGTGA. The CDR3 loop is CASSLAANTEAFF. The CDR3 bases are TGTGCCAGCAGCTTAGCAGCAAACACTGAAGCTTTCTTT.

This rearrangement joins TRBV18 to TRBJ2-5; 9 nucleotides agree with TRBD1. J was trimmed by 5 bases and V by 4 bases; bases with no gene match: 11. The CDR3 length is 16 residues. The V gene's germline CDR1 is KGHSH and CDR2 LQKENI. The CDR3 DNA reads TGTGCCAGCTCACACACCGGGACAGGGCTCGGCGAGACCCAGTACTTC. It yields the protein CASSHTGTGLGETQYF.

This clonotype was counted only a few times. The rearrangement links TRBV6-5 to TRBJ2-1; 10 bases line up with TRBD2. There are 15 residues in the CDR3. Trimming removed 0 bases from V and 7 bases from J; junction bases left unmatched: 3. The germline CDR1 and CDR2 sequences are MNHEY and SVGAGI. CDR3: CASSYSSGGFNEQFF. The CDR3 region has the DNA TGTGCCAGCAGTTACTCTAGCGGGGGGTTTAATGAGCAGTTCTTC.

The chain couples TRBV5-1 to TRBJ2-5, with 7 nucleotides matching TRBD2. CDR1 and CDR2 from the germline V gene are SGHRS and YFSETQ. V shed 3 bases and J 4 bases; nucleotides not matched to a gene: 12. CDR3 length: 16 amino acids. The CDR3 is CASSWSGTGRGETQYF. DNA of the CDR3: TGCGCCAGCAGCTGGAGCGGGACGGGCCGCGGAGAGACCCAGTACTTC.

This clonotype was seen only once. The V call is TRBV28, the J call TRBJ2-1; D is possibly TRBD2 (5 bases). The CDR3 covers 14 residues. The germline gives CDR1 MDHEN, CDR2 SYDVKM. The V and J ends lost 3 bases and 4 bases respectively, with 10 bases between them. CDR3 nucleotides: TGTGCCAGCAGTTTTGGGAGTCTTTACAATGAGCAGTTCTTC. Translating gives CASSFGSLYNEQFF.

This clonotype was counted a few times. The CDR3 loop reads CASSLVSGVFLEQFF. The CDR3 DNA follows: TGTGCCAGCAGCTTAGTGTCGGGAGTATTTCTTGAGCAGTTCTTC. This rearrangement joins TRBV7-8 to TRBJ2-1, with D perhaps TRBD2 (6 bases). Germline V gene lookup returns CDR1 SGHVS and CDR2 FQNEAQ. V was shortened by 1 base and J by 9 bases, with 16 bases between the two germline ends. The CDR3 length is 15 residues.